This T cell receptor (beta chain) was sequenced during a study of molecular identifiers for immune sequencing clone quantification. Only a few counts were recorded for this clonotype. V was cut by 3 bases and J by 4 bases, with 15 bases left in between. The CDR3 covers 14 residues. Germline V gene data show CDR1 as DFQATT and CDR2 as SNEGSKA (reference sequence). TCRdb processed the PCR reads anew with MiXCR; each CDR3 protein has one entry. The sample includes 460,000 or so distinct CDR3 sequences, 20% to 25% of them seen just once. The sequence was obtained from a human donor in good health. Some libraries in this study had Jurkat cell RNA spiked in. The chain is built from TRBV20-1 and TRBJ1-2, with D unresolved. The specimen was naive CD8+ T cells from blood, with Jurkat cell RNA spiked in. Subset given: FACS-sorted CD8+CD4-CCR7+CD45RA+ naive T cells. CDR3 coding DNA: TGCAGTGCTAGGGATTCTGGCACCTTCTATGGCTACACCTTC. Residues: CSARDSGTFYGYTF.